Sequencing of this TCR beta chain was carried out in a study of monozygotic twins with cystic fibrosis. Study as a whole: Approximately 3 micrograms of fragmented DNA underwent approximately 15 PCR cycles for library preparation.

Clones were read by immunoSEQ multiplex PCR, and TCRdb kept only the in-frame ones, dropping some. The table lists around 35,000 clones, approximately 87% of them singletons. A note on this clone: The antigen is not known.

Germline CDR1 and CDR2: SGHDN and FVKESK. Trimming removed 4 bases at V and 4 bases at J, with 10 bases between. The CDR3 contains 13 residues. Study conclusions and caveats: Monozygotic CF twins shared more identical nucleotide clonotypes than unrelated patients. The repertoire was suggested to be naive-dominated, clonality median about 0.0095.

Sequencing was done on a sample of blood. The sequence derives from a girl aged 2-10 years with cystic fibrosis. The V and J genes are TRBV14 and TRBJ1-2; D uncertain. CDR3 coding DNA: TGTGCCAGCAGCCCCGGACGGATCTATGGCTACACCTTC. Amino acids: CASSPGRIYGYTF.